The 8 T cell receptor beta chains below were found in one sample sequenced in a study of T-cell reconstitution after alpha-beta-depleted transplantation in children. The TCRbeta library incorporated unique molecular identifiers. TCRdb reprocessed the PCR reads via MiXCR and lists one record per CDR3 protein. Among about 500,000 distinct CDR3 sequences listed, 32% were seen once. The source was PBMCs from the stem cell graft donor, collected from the stem cell graft. The receptors originated from a human donor who donated a stem cell graft to a child with aplastic anemia.

V gene TRBV6-1 combines with J gene TRBJ1-3; no firm D call. The CDR3 length is 14 residues. The germline V and J ends were trimmed by 8 bases and 0 bases, with 11 bases remaining between them. The V gene's germline CDR1 is MNHNS and CDR2 SASEGT. The CDR3 region is CASEGGSSGNTIYF. DNA of the CDR3: TGTGCCAGCGAGGGCGGGAGCTCTGGAAACACCATATATTTT.

This chain uses TRBV10-3 with TRBJ2-3; D remains ambiguous. The CDR3 loop spans 16 amino acids. Between the trimmed V and J ends, which lost 6 bases and 0 bases, there was a span of 16 bases. Germline-derived CDR1 and CDR2 are ENHRY and SYGVKD. The CDR3 sequence is CAISGVPTESTDTQYF. The CDR3 DNA is TGTGCCATCAGCGGTGTTCCCACAGAGAGCACAGATACGCAGTATTTT.

This chain joins TRBV5-4 and TRBJ2-1, with 9 positions matching TRBD1. The CDR3 spans 16 residues. Germline CDR1 reads SGHNT; CDR2 reads YYREEE (reference sequence). The V and J ends lost 0 bases and 8 bases, in that order; junction bases with no gene match: 9. The DNA for the CDR3 is TGTGCCAGCAGCTTGGCCAAGACAGGGGGGAGTGATGAGCAGTTCTTC. Residues: CASSLAKTGGSDEQFF.

The rearrangement joins TRBV5-1 to TRBJ2-5; the match to TRBD1 covers 7 bases. CDR1 SGHRS and CDR2 YFSETQ come from the germline V gene. Trimming took 1 base from V and 5 from J; bases not matched to a gene: 8. This CDR3 has 15 residues. As DNA, the CDR3 is TGCGCCAGCAGCTTGACGCGGCCAGGGGGTGAGACCCAGTACTTC. It specifies CASSLTRPGGETQYF.

The J gene is TRBJ2-1, the V gene TRBV5-4; 7 bases align to TRBD2. The CDR3 is made up of 16 amino acids. Germline V gene data show CDR1 as SGHNT and CDR2 as YYREEE (reference sequence). V was pared by 4 bases and J by 7 bases, with 14 bases of the junction left unmatched. CDR3 amino acids: CASSLGGRVTENEQFF. CDR3 in DNA: TGTGCCAGCAGCCTGGGGGGGAGAGTGACCGAGAATGAGCAGTTCTTC.

The chain joins TRBV20-1 to TRBJ2-1, with 11 bases fitting TRBD2. Germline V lookup: CDR1 DFQATT, CDR2 SNEGSKA (reference sequence). This CDR3 spans 15 amino acids. Trimming at V came to 5 bases and at J to 10 bases, leaving 13 bases not matched to a gene. DNA of the CDR3: TGCAGTGCTCGCCCCCATACTAGCGGGAGTCGGGAGCAGTTCTTC. It encodes CSARPHTSGSREQFF.

This clonotype was counted a few times. This chain links TRBV29-1 with TRBJ1-1; tentative D call: TRBD1 (5 bases). The germline V and J ends were trimmed by 8 bases and 6 bases, with 22 bases remaining between them. The germline V gene has CDR1 SQVTM and CDR2 ANQGSEA. The CDR3 spans 14 residues. This CDR3 is CSPRTRDLGPEAFF. The CDR3 region has the DNA TGCAGCCCCCGAACAAGGGACCTCGGGCCTGAAGCTTTCTTT.

This clonotype occurred a few times. The chain carries TRBV21-1 and TRBJ2-1; the table's D call, TRBD1, was not checked against the DNA. TRBV21-1 is a recognized pseudogene. The CDR3 length is 18 residues. The CDR3 DNA is TGTGCCAGCAGCAAATCCGGGACACAGTCGATCTCCTACAATGAGCAGTTCTTC. Amino acid sequence: CASSKSGTQSISYNEQFF.